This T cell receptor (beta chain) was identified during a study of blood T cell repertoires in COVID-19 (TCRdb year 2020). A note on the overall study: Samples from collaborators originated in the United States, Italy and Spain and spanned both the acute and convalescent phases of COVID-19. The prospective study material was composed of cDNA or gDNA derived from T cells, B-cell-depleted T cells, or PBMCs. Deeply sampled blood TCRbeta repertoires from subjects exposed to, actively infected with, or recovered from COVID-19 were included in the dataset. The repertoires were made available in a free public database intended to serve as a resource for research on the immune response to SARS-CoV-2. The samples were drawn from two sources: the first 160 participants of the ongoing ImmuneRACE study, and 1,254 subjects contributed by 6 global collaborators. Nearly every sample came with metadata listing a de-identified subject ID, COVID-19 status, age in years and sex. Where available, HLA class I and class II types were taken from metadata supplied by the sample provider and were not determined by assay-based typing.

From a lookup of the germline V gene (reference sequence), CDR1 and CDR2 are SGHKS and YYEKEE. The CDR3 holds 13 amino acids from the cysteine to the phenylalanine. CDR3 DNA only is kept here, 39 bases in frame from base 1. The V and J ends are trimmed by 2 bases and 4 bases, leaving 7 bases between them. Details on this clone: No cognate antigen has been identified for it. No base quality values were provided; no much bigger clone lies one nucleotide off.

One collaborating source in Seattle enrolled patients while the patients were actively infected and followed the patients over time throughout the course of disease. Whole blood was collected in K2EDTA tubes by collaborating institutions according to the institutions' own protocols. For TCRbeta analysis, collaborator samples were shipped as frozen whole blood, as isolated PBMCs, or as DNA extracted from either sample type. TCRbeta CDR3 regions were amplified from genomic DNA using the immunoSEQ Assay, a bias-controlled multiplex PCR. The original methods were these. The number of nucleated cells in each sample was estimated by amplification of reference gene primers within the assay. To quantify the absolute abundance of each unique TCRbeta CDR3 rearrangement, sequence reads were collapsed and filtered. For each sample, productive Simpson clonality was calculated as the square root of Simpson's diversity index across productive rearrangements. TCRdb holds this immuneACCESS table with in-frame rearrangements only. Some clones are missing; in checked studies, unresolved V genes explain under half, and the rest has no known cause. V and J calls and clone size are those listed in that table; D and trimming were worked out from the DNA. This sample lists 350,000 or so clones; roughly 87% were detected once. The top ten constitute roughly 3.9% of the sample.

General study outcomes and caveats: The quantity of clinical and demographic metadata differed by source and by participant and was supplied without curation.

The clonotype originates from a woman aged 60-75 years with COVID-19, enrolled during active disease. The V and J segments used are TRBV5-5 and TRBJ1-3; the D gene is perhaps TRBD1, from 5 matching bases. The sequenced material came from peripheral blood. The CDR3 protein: CASSLQEGNTIYF. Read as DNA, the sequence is TGTGCCAGCAGCTTACAGGAAGGAAACACCATATATTTT.